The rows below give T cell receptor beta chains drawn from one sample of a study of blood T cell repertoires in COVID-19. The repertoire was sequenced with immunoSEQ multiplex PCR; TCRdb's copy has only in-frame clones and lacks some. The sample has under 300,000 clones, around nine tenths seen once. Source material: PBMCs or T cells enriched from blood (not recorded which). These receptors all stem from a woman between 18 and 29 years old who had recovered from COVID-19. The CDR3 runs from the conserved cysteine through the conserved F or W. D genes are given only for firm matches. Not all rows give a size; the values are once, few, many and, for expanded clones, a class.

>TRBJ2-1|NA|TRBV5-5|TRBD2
TGTGTCGCCGGGTTAGCGGGCCACAATGAGCAGTTCTTC
CVAGLAGHNEQFF
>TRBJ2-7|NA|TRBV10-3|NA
TGTGCCATCGCCGAGGGCAGGGGTTACGAGCAGTACTTC
CAIAEGRGYEQYF
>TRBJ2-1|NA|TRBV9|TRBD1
TGTGCCAGCAGCGCCGGGACAGCGAGATACAATGAGCAGTTCTTC
CASSAGTARYNEQFF
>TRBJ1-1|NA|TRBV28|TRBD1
TGTGCCAGCAGTTTCCCGCCGACAGGGTGGACTGAAGCTTTCTTT
CASSFPPTGWTEAFF
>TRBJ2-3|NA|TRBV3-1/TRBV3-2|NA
TGTGCCAGCGGAGGACTCAGCACAGATACGCAGTATTTT
CASGGLSTDTQYF
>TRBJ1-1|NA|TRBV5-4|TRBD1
TGTGCCAGCAGCTTGGCCCCGGGACAGGGGTTTACTGAAGCTTTCTTT
CASSLAPGQGFTEAFF
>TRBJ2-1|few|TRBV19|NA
TGTGCCAGTAGTATAGACGCAGGGAAGATGGGTGAGCAGTTCTTC
CASSIDAGKMGEQFF
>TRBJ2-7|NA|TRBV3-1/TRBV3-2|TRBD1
TGTGCCAGCCGGACAGGGGGCAGCTACGAGCAGTACTTC
CASRTGGSYEQYF
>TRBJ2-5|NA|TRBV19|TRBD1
TGTGCCAGTAGTATGGACAGGTCGGAGACCCAGTACTTC
CASSMDRSETQYF
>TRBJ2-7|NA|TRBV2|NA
TGTGCCAGCAGTGTTGGGGCCCACACCTACGAGCAGTACTTC
CASSVGAHTYEQYF
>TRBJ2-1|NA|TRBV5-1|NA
TGCGCCAGCAGCACTTGGGTGGAGGAGGAGCAGTTCTTC
CASSTWVEEEQFF
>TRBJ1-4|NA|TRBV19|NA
TGTGCCAGTCACAAAGCGGGGGGCGGTCATGAAAAACTGTTTTTT
CASHKAGGGHEKLFF
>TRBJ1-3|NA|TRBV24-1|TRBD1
TGTGCCACCAGTGACCAGGGACAGGGCCCTGGAAACACCATATATTTT
CATSDQGQGPGNTIYF
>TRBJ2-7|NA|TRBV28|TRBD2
TGTGCCAGCAGCCGACTAGCGGGAGGGTCCTACGAGCAGTACTTC
CASSRLAGGSYEQYF